This T cell receptor beta chain was found in a study of human T cells and chemical hapten exposure (dated by TCRdb to 2020 to 2023). Background for the entire study: For sensitization, 2% DPC in acetone was applied to a roughly 2 cm by roughly 2 cm area of upper inner arm skin. Weekly therapeutic DPC doses were additionally applied to the scalp of patients throughout the approximately 24-week study period. Patch tests used Finn chambers with 0.01% DPC on the upper back, scored after 6 days by International Contact Dermatitis Research Group standards. The mostly female patient cohort included alopecia areata with under or over 50% scalp involvement, alopecia totalis and alopecia universalis. Libraries were pooled for sequencing, and per-sample TCR yields varied mainly because of small differences in library volumes within the pool. In alopecia patients, the study followed how the peripheral blood TCR repertoire changed in vivo over primary and secondary sensitization to diphenylcyclopropenone (DPC), a hapten. Patient blood was sampled pre-sensitization (week 0) and at 2, 6 and about 24 weeks after DPC sensitization. For TCR sequencing, blood came from 25 to 35 alopecia patients at anywhere from one to four time points (pre-sensitization, 2, 6 and 24 weeks). Study-wide conclusions, independent of this receptor: Patch test score correlated positively with the number of PT1 expanded TCRs, reaching significance at thresholds 8, 16 and 32 but not at 4. Compared with pre-sensitization or healthy control sets, expanded TCRs formed significantly more large CDR3 similarity clusters, which is consistent with antigen-driven responses. Because all patients had alopecia, a presumed autoimmune disease, the immune response of the patients might differ from that of healthy individuals. Repeated subsampling changed both the strength of the expansion versus patch-test correlation and the threshold at which that correlation became significant. The number of TCRs above 1 in 1000 frequency did not change with DPC sensitization; there was no evidence of global repertoire structure alterations.

Library preparation used RACE. The sequencer listed for this sample is NextSeq 500. During library preparation, unique molecular identifiers were attached to individual cDNA molecules so that TCRs could be counted in a quantitative, reproducible way. From each blood RNA sample, both TCR alpha and TCR beta chains were sequenced. As for the authors' bioinformatics: Samples had a median of roughly 100,000 TCRs, with a range from roughly 20,000 to 690,600. The Decombinator software suite was used to annotate the V, J and CDR3 of the TCR reads. To make PS versus PT1 abundance plots, every sample was subsampled to the same number of TCRs (28,000). TCRs were defined as expanded if absent before sensitization and observed at least eight times at the 2-week time point. TCRdb reanalyzed the raw reads on its own, using fastp at Q25 for trimming and MiXCR for clone calling, and kept in-frame beta chains. Entries are consolidated by CDR3 protein sequence, retaining the most common genes and DNA. TCRdb, not the original authors, processed these V and J calls. The sample records over 55,000 distinct CDR3 sequences, 9.5% to 15% of which are singletons. Approximately 2.4% of the sample is held by the ten biggest clonotypes.

The time point label, read with the paper, signifies: patch test 3, about 24 weeks after DPC sensitization. In light of the paper, this sample's treatment or condition label describes: therapeutic diphenylcyclopropenone sensitization with weekly scalp DPC. At every patch-test visit, the blood draw took place before the patch test was put on. Patients were considered eligible if aged 18 to 70, diagnosed with alopecia and deemed suitable for DPC therapy, and patients were excluded if pregnant. Total RNA was isolated from unfractionated whole blood collected in Tempus Blood RNA tubes. This clonotype was picked up a small number of times. This clone's antigen is unknown. No quality values exist for individual bases; no much larger clone is one base distant. V loses 0 bases of germline sequence and J loses 7 bases, and the interval between the two ends is 11 bases. Taken from the germline V gene, the CDR1 and CDR2 loops are SGDLS and YYNGEE. The CDR3 holds 13 amino acids from the cysteine to the phenylalanine. The kept DNA is CDR3 alone, 39 bases in frame from the first base.

The source was whole blood, collected in connection with sensitization to the hapten diphenylcyclopropenone (DPC). This sequence uses TRBV9 and TRBJ2-7, with TRBD2 perhaps the D gene, on 5 matching bases. This TCR was recovered from a young man with alopecia areata. Some clones in this sample may be carry-over from other donors' samples. The DNA sequence reads TGTGCCAGCAGCGTAGGGGGAGAAGGAGAGCAGTACTTC. This is translated as CASSVGGEGEQYF.